The 12 T cell receptor beta chains below come from one sample, sequenced in a study of blood T cells in healthy people across ages. Combining a sample-barcoded 5' primer with a J-beta primer mix, a second PCR ran for about 7 to 12 cycles. TCRdb reanalysed the 5' RACE reads using MiXCR and keeps one entry per CDR3 protein. Of around 870,000 distinct CDR3 sequences listed, less than 35% are singletons. The sequencing sample was made of blood. These receptors all come from a woman older than 75 in good health.

For this clonotype: This may stem from a read error, because a much larger clone lies one nucleotide away. The rearrangement joins TRBV7-9 to TRBJ1-1, with TRBD1 identical over 7 bases. Germline V CDR1 and CDR2: SEHNR, FQNEAQ (reference sequence). The CDR3 has 16 residues. CDR3 nucleotides: TGTGCCAGCAGCCCGATCCCGAGGGGGCCGAACACTAAAGCTTTCTTT. It is translated as CASSPIPRGPNTKAFF.

This clonotype was seen more than once but under ten times. The chain joins TRBV11-2 to TRBJ1-2, with D unresolved. V shed 5 bases and J shed 12 bases, with 19 bases lying between them. In germline, CDR1 is SGHAT, CDR2 FQNNGV. The CDR3 is made up of 13 amino acids. The CDR3: CASSPGFRVPHTF. In nucleotides, the CDR3 is TGTGCCAGCAGCCCGGGATTTAGGGTCCCTCACACCTTC.

In this sample, this clonotype turned up a few times. The chain recombines TRBV18 with TRBJ1-6; D remains unclear. CDR1 KGHSH and CDR2 LQKENI come from the germline V gene. Trimming left V 0 bases short and J 8 bases short, with 8 bases between. This CDR3 contains 14 residues. The CDR3 loop is CASSPPLIYSPLHF. The CDR3 coding sequence is TGTGCCAGCTCACCACCTTTGATTTATTCACCCCTCCACTTT.

This chain uses TRBV29-1 with TRBJ1-4, with D possibly TRBD1 on 6 matching bases. This CDR3 comprises 13 residues. Trimming took off 5 bases at V and 8 bases at J, with 15 bases between the two ends. Germline V gives CDR1 SQVTM, CDR2 ANQGSEA. CDR3 region: CSVSRGNGEKLFF. CDR3 coding DNA: TGCAGCGTTTCCAGGGGAAACGGGGAAAAACTGTTTTTT.

This sequence joins TRBV5-1 and TRBJ1-2, with 9 bases identical to TRBD1. The CDR3 length is 14 residues. The germline V gene has CDR1 SGHRS and CDR2 YFSETQ. The ends lost 4 bases at V and 5 bases at J; junction bases unmatched: 6. The CDR3 loop reads CASSGTGGWYGYTF. Here the CDR3 DNA reads TGCGCCAGCAGCGGAACAGGGGGCTGGTATGGCTACACCTTC.

This chain joins TRBV2 and TRBJ1-1; D is unclear. The CDR3 spans 14 residues. CDR1 SNHLY and CDR2 FYNNEI come from the germline V gene. Trimming pared 7 bases from V and 0 bases from J, leaving 12 bases between. The CDR3 spells CASTISGMNTEAFF. CDR3 sequence (DNA): TGTGCCAGCACCATAAGTGGGATGAACACTGAAGCTTTCTTT.

This clonotype has a count of ten or more. J is TRBJ2-7 and V is TRBV7-8; D not resolved. This CDR3 spans 14 amino acids. Between the trimmed V and J ends, which lost 6 bases and 3 bases, there was a span of 15 bases. Germline V gives CDR1 SGHVS, CDR2 FQNEAQ. The CDR3, as DNA: TGTGCCAGCAGTGCTTCCCGACTGGACTACGAGCAGTACTTC. Its protein product is CASSASRLDYEQYF.

This clonotype was observed at least ten times. The gene calls are TRBV20-1 and TRBJ1-4; weak D call: TRBD1 (5 bases). V was trimmed by 0 bases and J by 7 bases, leaving 15 bases between them. Germline assignment: CDR1 DFQATT and CDR2 SNEGSKA (reference sequence). The CDR3 runs 15 residues. The CDR3 DNA sequence: TGCAGTGCTAGAGATCCGTCAAGGGGTGGTGAAAAACTGTTTTTT. Amino acid sequence: CSARDPSRGGEKLFF.

About this clonotype: A read error may explain this, as a much larger clone is one base away. Written as DNA, the CDR3 is TGCAGCGTTGATGGGTTCGGAGGCATGAACACTGAAGCTTTCTTT. Translating it yields CSVDGFGGMNTEAFF. V is TRBV29-1 and J is TRBJ1-1; no reliable D call. Trimming removed 3 bases from V and 0 bases from J, with 14 bases in between. Germline V gene lookup returns CDR1 SQVTM and CDR2 ANQGSEA. The CDR3 length is 15 residues.

This clonotype occurred many times. The genes are TRBV7-2 and TRBJ1-5; D is unclear. This CDR3 is 13 amino acids long. Trimming pared 5 bases from V and 5 bases from J, leaving 10 bases between. Germline CDR1 is SGHTA and CDR2 is FQGNSA. DNA of the CDR3: TGTGCCAGCAGCCATCCCGGCGATCAGCCCCAGCATTTT. This sequence encodes CASSHPGDQPQHF.

This clonotype was counted at least ten times. CDR3 DNA: TGTGCCAGCAGAGAGCCAGGGAGCGGGGTGGGTTCACCCCTCCACTTT. This codes for CASREPGSGVGSPLHF. The chain employs TRBV6-6 and TRBJ1-6; the D gene is possibly TRBD1 (5 bases). This CDR3 region has 16 residues. From germline, CDR1 is MNHNY and CDR2 SVGAGI (reference sequence). Trimming removed 6 bases from V and 9 bases from J, with 21 bases in between.

On this clonotype: Sequence at one end of the junction differs from germline and may be a read error. The genes are TRBV6-2 or TRBV6-3 and TRBJ1-6, with TRBD1 matching 9 bases. The CDR3 length is 16 residues. Germline V gene lookup returns CDR1 MNHEY and CDR2 SVGEGT. Here the CDR3 DNA reads TGTGCCAGCAGAACAGCGGCGGGGACAGGGAATTCACCCCCCCACTTT. This codes for CASRTAAGTGNSPPHF.